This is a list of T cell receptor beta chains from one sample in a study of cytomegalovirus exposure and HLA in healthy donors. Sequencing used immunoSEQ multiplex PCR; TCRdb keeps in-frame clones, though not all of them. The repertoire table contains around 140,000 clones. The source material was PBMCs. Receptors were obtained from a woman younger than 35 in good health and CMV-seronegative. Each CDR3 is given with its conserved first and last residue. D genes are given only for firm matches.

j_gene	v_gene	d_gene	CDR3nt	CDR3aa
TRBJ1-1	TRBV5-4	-	TGTGCCAGCAGCTTGGCGGCACAGAGGAACACTGAAGCTTTCTTT	CASSLAAQRNTEAFF
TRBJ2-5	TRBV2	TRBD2	TGTGCCAGCAGTGACGGGACTAGCGGGAGGGTGGAGACCCAGTACTTC	CASSDGTSGRVETQYF
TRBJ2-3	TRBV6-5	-	TGTGCCAGCAGTTCCCCCGGGGGGCTTAGGACAGATACGCAGTATTTT	CASSSPGGLRTDTQYF
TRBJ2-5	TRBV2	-	TGTGCCAGCAGTGAAGTAGTCCCTCAAGAGACCCAGTACTTC	CASSEVVPQETQYF
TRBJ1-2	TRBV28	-	TGTGCCAGCAGTTTAATAACTAACTATGGCTACACCTTC	CASSLITNYGYTF
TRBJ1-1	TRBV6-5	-	TGTGCCAGCAGTCTGGGCTTTAACACTGAAGCTTTCTTT	CASSLGFNTEAFF
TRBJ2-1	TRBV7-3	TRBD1	TGTGCCAGCAGCCTTACAACAGGGGCTTATTACAATGAGCAGTTCTTC	CASSLTTGAYYNEQFF
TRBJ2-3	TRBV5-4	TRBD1	TGTGCCAGCAGCTTGGGACAGGGTGCAGATACGCAGTATTTT	CASSLGQGADTQYF
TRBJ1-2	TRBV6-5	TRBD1	TGTGCCAGCAGCCTGACAGGGGATGGCTACACCTTC	CASSLTGDGYTF
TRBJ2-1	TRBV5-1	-	TGCGCCAGCGCAGGGGACGGCTACAATGAGCAGTTCTTC	CASAGDGYNEQFF
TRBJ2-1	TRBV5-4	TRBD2	TGTGCCAGCAGCTTGGTGGCGGGAGGTACATATGAGCAGTTCTTC	CASSLVAGGTYEQFF
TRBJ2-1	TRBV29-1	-	TGCAGCGTTGAAACGGGATATGAGCAGTTCTTC	CSVETGYEQFF
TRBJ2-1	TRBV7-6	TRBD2	TGTGCCAGCAGCTCGGGAGTACTAGCGACCCAGTTCTTC	CASSSGVLATQFF
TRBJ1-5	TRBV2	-	TGTGCCAGCAGAGTAGACAGCGCCAAGGGGCCCCAGCATTTT	CASRVDSAKGPQHF
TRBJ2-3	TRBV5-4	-	TGTGCCAGCACCCTCGACTCCATAAGAAGCACAGATACGCAGTATTTT	CASTLDSIRSTDTQYF
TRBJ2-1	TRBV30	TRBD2	TGTGCCTGGAGTACTAGCGGCCATTACAATGAGCAGTTCTTC	CAWSTSGHYNEQFF
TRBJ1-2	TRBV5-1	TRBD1	TGCGCCAGCAGCCCCCGGGGACAGGGGAATGACTATGGCTACACCTTC	CASSPRGQGNDYGYTF
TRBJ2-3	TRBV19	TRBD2	TGTGCCAGTAGTATGCCGGGACTAGCGGGCACAGATACGCAGTATTTT	CASSMPGLAGTDTQYF
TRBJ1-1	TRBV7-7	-	TGTGCTAGCAGCCTGAGTCCGGGACACCCCGAAGCTTTCTTT	CASSLSPGHPEAFF
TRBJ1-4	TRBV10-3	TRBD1	TGTGCCATCAGTGAGGCTGAGAGGGACAGGGCTTCAACTAATGAAAAACTGTTTTTT	CAISEAERDRASTNEKLFF
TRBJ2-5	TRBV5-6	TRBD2	TGTGCCAGCAGCTTGGCGGGGGGAGAGACCCAGTACTTC	CASSLAGGETQYF
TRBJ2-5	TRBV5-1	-	TGCGCCAGCAGCTCGCCGGGACAACAAGAGACCCAGTACTTC	CASSSPGQQETQYF
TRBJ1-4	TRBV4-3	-	TGCGCCAGCAGCCAACAGGACACAAGGCCTGAAAAACTGTTTTTT	CASSQQDTRPEKLFF
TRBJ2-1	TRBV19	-	TGTGCCAGTATTGGGAAGGACAGCGGCTTTCCGGAGCAGTTCTTC	CASIGKDSGFPEQFF
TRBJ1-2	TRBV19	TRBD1	TGTGCCAGTAGTCCAGGGACAGGAGACTATGGCTACACCTTC	CASSPGTGDYGYTF
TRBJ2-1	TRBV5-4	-	TGTGCCAGCACCCAAAAGAATGGGGCAAATGAGCAGTTCTTC	CASTQKNGANEQFF
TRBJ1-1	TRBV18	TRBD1	TGTGCCAGCTCACCGCCCGGGACAGGGATTGGGACTGAAGCTTTCTTT	CASSPPGTGIGTEAFF
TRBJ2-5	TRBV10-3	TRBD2	TGTGCCATCAGTTTCCGACTAGCGGGCTCAGCCGACGATTTCGGGTTACAAGAGACCCAGTACTTC	CAISFRLAGSADDFGLQETQYF
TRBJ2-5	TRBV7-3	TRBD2	TGTGCCAGCAGCTTCGCGGGAGAAGAGACCCAGTACTTC	CASSFAGEETQYF
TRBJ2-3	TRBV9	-	TGTGCCAGCAGCGTAGGCACTAGTGGGGGCACAGATACGCAGTATTTT	CASSVGTSGGTDTQYF
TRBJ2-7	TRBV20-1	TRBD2	TGCAGCGCTGGGAGGGGTGGCGAGCAGTACTTC	CSAGRGGEQYF
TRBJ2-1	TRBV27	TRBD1	TGTGCCAGCGCCCCTGGGGACAGTTCCTACAATGAGCAGTTCTTC	CASAPGDSSYNEQFF
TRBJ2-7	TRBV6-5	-	TGTGCCAGCAGAATAGCGGAGCCCTACGAGCAGTACTTC	CASRIAEPYEQYF
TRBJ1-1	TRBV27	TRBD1	TGTGCCAGCAGTCCACAGACAGGGATGAACACTGAAGCTTTCTTT	CASSPQTGMNTEAFF
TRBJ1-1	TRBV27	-	TGTGCCAGCAGTTTATCGTTCTCCACAGTTGAAGCTTTCTTT	CASSLSFSTVEAFF
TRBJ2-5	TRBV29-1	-	TGCAGCGTTGATGGCGGCGGAGGGGGCGGCGGAGAGACCCAGTACTTC	CSVDGGGGGGGETQYF
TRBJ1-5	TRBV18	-	TGTGCCAGCTCACCAGGGAGTTTTCAGCCCCAGCATTTT	CASSPGSFQPQHF
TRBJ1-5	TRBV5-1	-	TGCGCCAGCAGCTTGGATGGCGGATTCAATCAGCCCCAGCATTTT	CASSLDGGFNQPQHF
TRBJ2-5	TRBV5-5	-	TGTGCCAGCAGATCGGTGAGCAGGTACCAAGAGACCCAGTACTTC	CASRSVSRYQETQYF
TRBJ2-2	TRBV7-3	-	TGTGCCAGCAGCTCGACCCCAACGGGACTCCCCGGGGAGCTGTTTTTT	CASSSTPTGLPGELFF
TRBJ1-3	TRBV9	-	TGTGCCAGCAGCGTAGTTGCAGGGGCAGCTGGAAACACCATATATTTT	CASSVVAGAAGNTIYF
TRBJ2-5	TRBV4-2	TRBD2	TGTGCCAGCAGCCCCCTGACTAGCGGGAGGGATGTGGAGACCCAGTACTTC	CASSPLTSGRDVETQYF